This T cell receptor (beta chain) emerged from a study of T cells in tuberculosis. Study-wide background: Samples predate treatment or fall within its first 7 days.

This clone was seen a single time. No antigen is known for it. Germline CDR1 and CDR2: MDHEN and SYDVKM. V lost 8 bases and J 4 bases, leaving 18 bases between the germline ends. This CDR3 is 15 amino acids long. General study points: Active tuberculosis cases were adults; controls were adolescents. GEM motif frequencies gave roughly 65% accuracy; the GMM repertoire gave roughly 86%.

TCRdb's table, derived via immunoSEQ multiplex PCR, lists solely in-frame clones and lacks some. The sample carries some 49,000 clones, 90% to 95% recorded once. Specified time point: new active TB diagnosis, blood taken before or within 7 days of starting treatment. This sequence joins TRBV28 and TRBJ2-1; TRBD2 might be the D (5 bases). This sequence was found in an adult with tuberculosis. The material was PBMCs, obtained at tuberculosis diagnosis. Written as DNA, the CDR3 is TGTGCCAGCCGATTCGGAAGCGGAAATTACAATGAGCAGTTCTTC. It specifies CASRFGSGNYNEQFF.